This T cell receptor beta chain was profiled in a study of blood T cell repertoires in COVID-19. Study-wide background: Sample material is recorded as cDNA or gDNA derived from T cells, B-cell-depleted T cells, or PBMCs.

This CDR3 has 13 residues. V shed 6 bases, J shed 6 bases, and the junction held 7 bases outside the gene matches. CDR1 MDHEN and CDR2 SYDVKM come from the germline V gene. Original processing methods: Reference gene primer amplification gave nucleated cell count estimates. Sequenced by immunoSEQ multiplex PCR; TCRdb stores in-frame clones only, minus some. Clone size and V and J calls were adopted from that table, with D and trimming inferred from the DNA. The sample includes some 150,000 clones, 65% to 85% of them seen just once. The sequenced sample consisted of peripheral blood. The sequence derives from a man between 50 and 59 years old with active or convalescent COVID-19. The rearrangement links TRBV28 to TRBJ1-1; 7 nucleotides match TRBD1. In nucleotides, the CDR3 is TGTGCCAGCAGAGGGGGCGCTTTGGCTGAAGCTTTCTTT. Amino acids: CASRGGALAEAFF.